This T cell receptor beta chain derives from a study of blood T cells in healthy people across ages. The total RNA that was extracted per sample amounted to at least 5 micrograms. Primed by a sample-barcoded 5' primer and a J-beta primer mix, a second PCR proceeded for about 6 to 12 cycles. A template-switch adaptor containing 12 random nucleotides labeled each cDNA molecule. TCRdb used MiXCR to reprocess the 5' RACE reads, holding one entry per CDR3 protein. The sample yields 600,000 to 800,000 distinct CDR3 sequences, under 25% seen once. Germline assignment: CDR1 MNHEY and CDR2 SVGAGI. Trimming cost V 5 bases and J 4 bases; bases outside gene matches: 5. CDR3 length: 15 residues.

The chain has TRBV6-5 and TRBJ1-4; 9 nucleotides line up with TRBD1. The source is a man in his 70s in good health. Material for sequencing was blood. The DNA of the CDR3 is TGTGCCAGCAGTGCCTCGACAGGGGGTAATGAAAAACTGTTTTTT. Protein product: CASSASTGGNEKLFF.